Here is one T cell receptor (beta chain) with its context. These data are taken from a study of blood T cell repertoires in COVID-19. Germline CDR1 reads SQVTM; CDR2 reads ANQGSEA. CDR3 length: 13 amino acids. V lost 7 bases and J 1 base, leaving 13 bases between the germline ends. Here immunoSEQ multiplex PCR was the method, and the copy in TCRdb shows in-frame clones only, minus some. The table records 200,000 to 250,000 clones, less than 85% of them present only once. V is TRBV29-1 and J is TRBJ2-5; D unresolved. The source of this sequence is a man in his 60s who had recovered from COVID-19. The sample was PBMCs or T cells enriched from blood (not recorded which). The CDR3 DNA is TGCAGCGGAGAACAGATAACCCAAGAGACCCAGTACTTC. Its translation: CSGEQITQETQYF.